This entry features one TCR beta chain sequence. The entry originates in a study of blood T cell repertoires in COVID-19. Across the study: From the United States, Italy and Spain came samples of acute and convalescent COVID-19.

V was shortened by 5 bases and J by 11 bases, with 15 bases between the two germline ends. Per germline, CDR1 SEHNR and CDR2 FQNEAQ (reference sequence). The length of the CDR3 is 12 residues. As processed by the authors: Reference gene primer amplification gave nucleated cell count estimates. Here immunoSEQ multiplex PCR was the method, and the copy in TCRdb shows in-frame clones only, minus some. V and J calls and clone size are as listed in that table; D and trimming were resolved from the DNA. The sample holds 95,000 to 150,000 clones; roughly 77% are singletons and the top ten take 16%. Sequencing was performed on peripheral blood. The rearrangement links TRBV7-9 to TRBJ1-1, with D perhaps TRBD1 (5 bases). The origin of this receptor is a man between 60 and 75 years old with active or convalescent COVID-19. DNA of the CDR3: TGTGCCAGCAGCCTCCCGACAGCTCGCGCTTTCTTT. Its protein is CASSLPTARAFF.